These 7 T cell receptor beta chains originate from one sample sequenced in a study of cytotoxic CD8 clonotypes in ibrutinib-treated CLL. Measured with immunoSEQ multiplex PCR; TCRdb has only the in-frame clones, and not every one. In the table there are about 200,000 clones, 70% of which are singletons. The sample here was PBMCs, taken after 12 months of ibrutinib treatment. These TCRs come from a human donor with chronic lymphocytic leukemia.

This clone was counted a few times. The rearrangement links TRBV6-5 to TRBJ1-6, with D possibly being TRBD1 (5 bases). The CDR3 has 15 residues. Germline V gene sequence: CDR1 MNHEY, CDR2 SVGAGI. The V gene lost 0 bases and the J gene lost 10 bases, with 13 bases spanning the gap. CDR3 sequence: CASSYSQGAVSPLHF. The CDR3 DNA reads as TGTGCCAGCAGTTACTCGCAGGGCGCGGTATCACCCCTCCACTTT.

V usage is TRBV4-2 and J usage is TRBJ2-7, with D unresolved. V lost 3 bases, J lost 2 bases, and 11 bases lay in between. Per the germline V gene, CDR1 is LGHNA and CDR2 is YNFKEQ. The length of the CDR3 is 14 residues. The CDR3 sequence: CASSQPTPTYEQYF. The CDR3 bases are TGTGCCAGCAGCCAGCCGACACCAACCTACGAGCAGTACTTC.

This clone appeared a single time. The chain is built from TRBV6-5 and TRBJ2-1, with 8 bases lining up with TRBD2. The CDR3 consists of 14 residues. Trimming removed 8 bases from V and 7 bases from J; junction bases left unmatched: 10. CDR1 and CDR2 from the germline V gene are MNHEY and SVGAGI. CDR3 protein: CASALAGRKNEQFF. The CDR3 nucleotides are TGTGCCAGCGCGTTAGCGGGAAGGAAAAATGAGCAGTTCTTC.

V usage is TRBV6-1 and J usage is TRBJ2-3; D ambiguous. This CDR3 comprises 14 residues. V lost 2 bases to trimming and J lost 4 bases, with 10 bases between them. From germline, CDR1 is MNHNS and CDR2 SASEGT. CDR3 nucleotide sequence: TGTGCCAGCAGTGAATCGAACCGCCCAGATACGCAGTATTTT. Its translation is CASSESNRPDTQYF.

This chain links TRBV4-1 with TRBJ2-7; 7 nucleotides agree with TRBD2. The CDR3 spans 14 residues. With 0 bases clipped from V and 10 bases from J, the junction kept 9 bases outside the gene matches. Germline CDR1 and CDR2: MGHRA and YSYEKL. The CDR3 sequence is CASSQDLGGGSQYF. CDR3 in DNA: TGCGCCAGCAGCCAAGATCTTGGGGGAGGGTCTCAGTACTTC.

The J gene is TRBJ1-1, the V gene TRBV12-5, with a weak D call TRBD1 (5 bases). CDR1 is LGHNT, CDR2 FRNRAP, per germline. The V end was cut by 1 base, the J end by 8 bases, with 11 bases between. This CDR3 is built from 13 residues. The CDR3: CASGLAWGPEAFF. DNA for the CDR3: TGTGCTAGTGGTTTGGCATGGGGACCAGAAGCTTTCTTT. Full variable domain (rest looked up from reference TRBV12-5 and TRBJ1-1): DARVTQTPRHKVTEMGQEVTMRCQPILGHNTVFWYRQTMMQGLELLAYFRNRAPLDDSGMPKDRFSAEMPDATLATLKIQPSEPRDSAVYFCASGLAWGPEAFFGQGTRLTVV.

This clone has more than one count but fewer than ten. The V call is TRBV4-3, the J call TRBJ1-2; 7 positions agree with TRBD1. The J segment lost 8 bases and the V segment lost 5 bases, leaving 11 bases of the junction unmatched. The germline CDR1 and CDR2 sequences are LGHNA and YSLEER. The CDR3 runs 14 residues. The CDR3 bases are TGCGCCAGCAGCGCACAGGGGCCAGGGAGGGGCTACACCTTC. It encodes CASSAQGPGRGYTF.